The rows below give T cell receptor beta chains drawn from one sample of a study of blood T cells in healthy people across ages. Using its own MiXCR run on the 5' RACE reads, TCRdb lists one record per CDR3 protein. The sample lists roughly 730,000 distinct CDR3 sequences; more than 55% were seen once. The sample comprised blood. The receptors were gathered from a man aged 35 to 55 in good health. Both conserved end residues are part of each CDR3. A D gene is named only where the DNA matches it firmly. Some rows have no size entry. The others give once, few or many, or a class for an expanded clone.

CDR3aa,CDR3nt,d_gene,v_gene,len,j_gene,abundance
CATSRTSGGHNEQFF,TGTGCCACCAGCAGAACTAGCGGGGGCCACAATGAGCAGTTCTTC,TRBD2,TRBV15,15,TRBJ2-1,NA
CASSPQGEKLFF,TGCGCCAGCAGCCCTCAGGGGGAGAAGCTGTTTTTT,TRBD1,TRBV4-3,12,TRBJ1-4,NA
CASSRLVADTQYF,TGCGCCAGCAGCCGACTAGTCGCAGATACGCAGTATTTT,NA,TRBV5-1,13,TRBJ2-3,few
CASSVKPYNSPLHF,TGTGCCAGCAGTGTCAAGCCTTATAATTCACCCCTCCACTTT,NA,TRBV6-4,14,TRBJ1-6,NA
CASSYSPGGADQPQHF,TGTGCCAGCAGTTACTCCCCAGGGGGCGCGGATCAGCCCCAGCATTTT,TRBD1,TRBV6-6,16,TRBJ1-5,NA
CASSLAAGENRETQYF,TGTGCCAGCAGCTTGGCGGCAGGGGAAAATCGAGAGACCCAGTACTTC,NA,TRBV5-5,16,TRBJ2-5,NA
CAISESRARQTAGGQYF,TGTGCCATCAGTGAGTCGCGGGCCCGGCAGACAGCTGGTGGCCAGTACTTC,NA,TRBV10-3,17,TRBJ2-5,NA
CASSIEGNDIQYF,TGTGCCAGTAGTATAGAAGGGAACGACATTCAGTACTTC,NA,TRBV19,13,TRBJ2-4,NA
CASSLVGATYEQYF,TGTGCCAGCAGCTTAGTGGGGGCAACCTACGAGCAGTACTTC,NA,TRBV7-6,14,TRBJ2-7,few
CASSTGAGTEAFF,TGTGCCAGCAGCACAGGGGCTGGGACTGAAGCTTTCTTT,TRBD1,TRBV12-3/TRBV12-4,13,TRBJ1-1,NA
CASSDTGGVVGYTF,TGTGCCAGCAGTGATACGGGGGGTGTCGTCGGCTACACCTTC,NA,TRBV6-1,14,TRBJ1-2,NA
CASAPRTGTYEQYF,TGTGCTAGTGCCCCAAGGACAGGGACCTACGAGCAGTACTTC,TRBD1,TRBV12-5,14,TRBJ2-7,NA
CASSLEDRFRGMGQYF,TGTGCCAGCAGCTTAGAGGATCGGTTCAGAGGGATGGGGCAGTATTTT,NA,TRBV11-2,16,TRBJ2-3,NA
CASTEGGAAKNIQYF,TGTGCCAGCACCGAAGGGGGGGCGGCCAAAAACATTCAGTACTTC,NA,TRBV27,15,TRBJ2-4,NA
CSASYYPSTDTQYF,TGCAGTGCTAGCTACTACCCTAGCACAGATACGCAGTATTTT,NA,TRBV20-1,14,TRBJ2-3,NA
CASSSSRGRYQETQYF,TGTGCCAGCAGTTCATCGCGCGGCAGGTACCAAGAGACCCAGTACTTC,NA,TRBV28,16,TRBJ2-5,NA
CASSLVNSGRSYEQYF,TGTGCCAGCAGTTTGGTCAATAGCGGGAGGAGCTACGAGCAGTACTTC,TRBD2,TRBV27,16,TRBJ2-7,few
CASSLKTNTEAFF,TGTGCCAGCAGCTTAAAGACGAACACTGAAGCTTTCTTT,NA,TRBV7-6,13,TRBJ1-1,NA
CASSVGQGLGNEQFF,TGTGCCAGCAGCGTAGGGCAGGGTTTGGGAAATGAGCAGTTCTTC,NA,TRBV9,15,TRBJ2-1,NA
CASSYSGGAGDTQYF,TGTGCCAGCAGCTATAGCGGGGGGGCCGGGGATACGCAGTATTTT,TRBD2,TRBV7-3,15,TRBJ2-3,NA
CSAPRWGLAGETGTDTQYF,TGCAGTGCCCCGAGATGGGGACTAGCGGGGGAAACCGGCACAGATACGCAGTATTTT,TRBD2,TRBV20-1,19,TRBJ2-3,few
CASSLEAGAITEAFF,TGCGCCAGCAGCTTGGAGGCAGGCGCGATTACTGAAGCTTTCTTT,NA,TRBV5-1,15,TRBJ1-1,few
CASSVEGSTDTQYF,TGTGCCAGCAGCGTAGAAGGGAGTACAGATACGCAGTATTTT,NA,TRBV9,14,TRBJ2-3,few
CASTRDSSYEQYF,TGTGCCAGCACCCGGGACAGCTCCTACGAGCAGTACTTC,TRBD1,TRBV12-3/TRBV12-4,13,TRBJ2-7,few
CASSEEGTTIYEQYF,TGTGCCAGCAGTGAAGAGGGGACAACTATCTACGAGCAGTACTTC,NA,TRBV6-1,15,TRBJ2-7,NA
CASSLVARQGKTQYF,TGCGCCAGCAGCTTGGTGGCAAGACAGGGCAAGACCCAGTACTTC,TRBD1,TRBV5-1,15,TRBJ2-5,few
CASTGGIGGEQYF,TGTGCCAGCACAGGGGGGATAGGCGGCGAGCAGTACTTC,NA,TRBV6-6,13,TRBJ2-7,NA
CASSPKTGQGYF,TGTGCCAGCTCACCAAAAACAGGGCAGGGGTACTTC,NA,TRBV18,12,TRBJ2-4,NA
CASSPPRDASTDTQYF,TGCGCCAGCAGCCCACCCCGGGACGCCAGCACAGATACGCAGTATTTT,NA,TRBV5-1,16,TRBJ2-3,NA
CSVEKQRAFTDEQYF,TGCAGCGTTGAAAAACAACGGGCTTTTACCGACGAGCAGTATTTC,NA,TRBV29-1,15,TRBJ2-7,NA
CSAGDRALGVQYF,TGCAGTGCTGGGGACAGGGCCCTCGGGGTGCAGTACTTC,TRBD1,TRBV20-1,13,TRBJ2-5,NA
CASSPLTGIYEQYF,TGTGCCAGCAGCCCCCTGACAGGGATCTACGAGCAGTACTTC,TRBD1,TRBV11-2,14,TRBJ2-7,few
CASGARQDYGYTF,TGTGCTAGTGGTGCCCGACAGGACTATGGCTACACCTTC,NA,TRBV12-5,13,TRBJ1-2,NA
CSARDRQGGDYGYTF,TGCAGTGCTAGAGATAGGCAGGGGGGGGACTATGGCTACACCTTC,TRBD1,TRBV20-1,15,TRBJ1-2,NA
CSATVPGQGYEQYF,TGCAGTGCCACGGTCCCGGGACAGGGCTACGAGCAGTACTTC,TRBD1,TRBV20-1,14,TRBJ2-7,NA
CASSFGETRYF,TGTGCCAGCAGTTTCGGTGAGACCCGGTACTTC,NA,TRBV27,11,TRBJ2-5,NA
CASSLDIAAEQFF,TGTGCCAGCAGCTTAGATATAGCCGCTGAGCAGTTCTTC,NA,TRBV11-2,13,TRBJ2-1,NA
CASSFRETDTQYF,TGTGCCAGCAGCTTTCGGGAAACAGATACGCAGTATTTT,NA,TRBV7-2,13,TRBJ2-3,NA
CATSNGFQETQFF,TGTGCCACCAGCAACGGATTCCAAGAGACCCAGTTCTTC,NA,TRBV15,13,TRBJ2-1,NA
CASSVSGDSYEQYF,TGTGCCAGCAGCGTCAGCGGGGACTCCTACGAGCAGTACTTC,TRBD2,TRBV7-7,14,TRBJ2-7,NA
CASSVDGGTGANVLTF,TGTGCCAGCAGCGTAGACGGGGGAACCGGGGCCAACGTCCTGACTTTC,NA,TRBV9,16,TRBJ2-6,NA